This is a list of T cell receptor beta chains from one sample in a study of CD8+ T cells in alopecia areata. Sequencing was performed with immunoSEQ multiplex PCR; in TCRdb, only in-frame clones are kept and a portion is missing. The sample holds roughly 100,000 clones, about 64% seen once. Sequences were derived from CD8+ T cells sorted from blood, sampled at week 4, from a patient treated with tofacitinib. All receptors derive from a human donor with alopecia areata. The CDR3 runs from the conserved cysteine through the conserved F or W.

v_gene	j_gene	len	CDR3aa
TRBV5-4	TRBJ2-2	15	CASSRFGTNTGELFF
TRBV4-3	TRBJ2-5	17	CASSRYLTSGAQETQYF
TRBV2	TRBJ2-3	13	CASSEPILNTQYF
TRBV15	TRBJ2-3	17	CATSGPGHQRRGYTQYF
TRBV28	TRBJ1-1	14	CASSYRIGRAEAFF
TRBV4-1	TRBJ2-3	16	CASSQGRGGLADTQYF
TRBV5-1	TRBJ2-2	12	CASSAEYGELFF
TRBV27	TRBJ1-5	13	CASSLSENQPQHF
TRBV29-1	TRBJ2-6	16	CSVEVLKGAGANVLTF
TRBV30	TRBJ1-2	13	CAWSGSGTGGYTF
TRBV5-4	TRBJ2-2	14	CASSLVSNTGELFF
TRBV2	TRBJ2-1	14	CASRNKGLYNEQFF
TRBV28	TRBJ1-5	16	CASSDRETVHNQPQHF
TRBV25-1	TRBJ2-7	14	CASSDYREFDEQYF
TRBV7-6	TRBJ2-1	14	CASTHGGLYNEQFF
TRBV4-1	TRBJ1-1	14	CASSPGQNNVEAFF
TRBV29-1	TRBJ2-5	12	CSTLQGRETQYF
TRBV4-3	TRBJ1-2	18	CASSQDRLRSSLNYGYTF
TRBV27	TRBJ1-5	15	CASSSRPYSNQPQHF
TRBV5-6	TRBJ1-1	14	CASSFQNSNTEAFF
TRBV19	TRBJ2-3	15	CASSILAGITDTQYF
TRBV5-1	TRBJ2-6	18	CASSLLNNGPSGANVLTF
TRBV4-1	TRBJ1-1	14	CASSQVGSDTEAFF
TRBV7-9	TRBJ2-7	12	CASSQETGPQYF
TRBV10-3	TRBJ1-2	15	CAIRDVGPLGYGYTF
TRBV5-1	TRBJ1-6	16	CASSLATSSYNSPLHF
TRBV9	TRBJ1-2	13	CASSARQGDGYTF
TRBV14	TRBJ2-7	14	CASSQVFETYEQYF
TRBV27	TRBJ2-7	13	CASSIQGSYEQYF
TRBV25-1	TRBJ1-5	15	CASSESGLINQPQHF
TRBV28	TRBJ2-2	15	CASSLRQARLEELFF
TRBV29-1	TRBJ2-6	19	CSALMLTARGDAGANVLTF
TRBV27	TRBJ1-1	18	CASSRYRSGTGMNTEAFF
TRBV10-3	TRBJ2-1	15	CAISEEGSSYNEQFF